This entry lists 26 T cell receptor beta chains sequenced from one sample in a study of blood T cell repertoires in COVID-19. The assay was immunoSEQ multiplex PCR, and TCRdb's table has in-frame clones only and misses some. The table has around 440,000 clones, 88% seen once. Sequencing used peripheral blood. The receptor set was obtained from a woman in her forties or fifties with COVID-19, enrolled during active disease.

The rearrangement uses TRBV19 and TRBJ1-2; D is unclear. This CDR3 is built from 15 residues. V was shortened by 8 bases and J by 3 bases, with 19 bases between the two germline ends. Germline CDR1 reads LNHDA; CDR2 reads SQIVND (reference sequence). As DNA, the CDR3 is TGTGCCAGTTTCACCTTTAGAGGGCTTGACTATGGCTACACCTTC. The encoded protein is CASFTFRGLDYGYTF.

The chain links TRBV6-1 to TRBJ2-2; D is uncertain. V gave up 0 bases and J gave up 6 bases, with 11 bases separating them. This CDR3 is 15 amino acids long. Germline V lookup: CDR1 MNHNS, CDR2 SASEGT. The CDR3 spells CASSEAGSTPGELFF. CDR3 DNA sequence: TGTGCCAGCAGTGAAGCGGGCAGCACACCCGGGGAGCTGTTTTTT.

This clone was seen only once. V is TRBV2 and J is TRBJ2-3; D unresolved. V was clipped by 7 bases and J by 10 bases, with 18 bases between them. This CDR3 has 13 residues. In germline, CDR1 is SNHLY, CDR2 FYNNEI. CDR3 DNA: TGTGCCAGCACTGTCTCCGCGACTGGAGCGCAGTATTTT. It is translated as CASTVSATGAQYF.

V is TRBV7-9 and J is TRBJ2-1; a weak D match, TRBD1 (5 bases). The CDR3 loop spans 17 amino acids. The germline CDR1 and CDR2 sequences are SEHNR and FQNEAQ (reference sequence). Between the trimmed V and J ends, which lost 7 bases and 8 bases, there was a span of 27 bases. The CDR3 sequence: CASTSLHRAGWSDEQFF. DNA for the CDR3: TGTGCCAGCACCTCACTCCACAGAGCAGGGTGGTCCGATGAGCAGTTCTTC.

About this clone itself: The sample carries other DNA sequences with the same CDR3. The chain has TRBV5-1 and TRBJ2-2; 8 positions agree with TRBD2. This CDR3 comprises 16 residues. V was pared by 0 bases and J by 2 bases, with 3 bases of the junction left unmatched. Germline lookup yields CDR1 SGHRS and CDR2 YFSETQ. This CDR3 reads CASSLVAGGNTGELFF. The CDR3 DNA reads TGCGCCAGCAGCTTGGTCGCGGGGGGAAACACCGGGGAGCTGTTTTTT.

V usage is TRBV6-5 and J usage is TRBJ2-3; D is ambiguous. CDR1 and CDR2 (germline): MNHEY, SVGAGI. CDR3 length: 12 amino acids. Trimming took off 7 bases at V and 1 base at J, with 6 bases between the two ends. The CDR3 protein is CASTPGTDTQYF. CDR3 nucleotide sequence: TGTGCCAGCACCCCGGGCACAGATACGCAGTATTTT.

The chain carries TRBV5-3 and TRBJ2-3; TRBD1 aligns across 9 bases. TRBV5-3 is filed as an ORF, its function uncertain. CDR3 length: 19 amino acids. V lost 3 bases to trimming and J lost 4 bases; unmatched junction nucleotides: 18. The CDR3 is CARSSSRDRVLVTPDTQYF. CDR3 sequence (DNA): TGTGCCAGAAGCTCGTCCCGGGACAGGGTTTTGGTTACGCCAGATACGCAGTATTTT.

The chain couples TRBV5-8 to TRBJ2-5, with D possibly TRBD2 on 6 matching bases. CDR3 length equals 14 residues. Per the germline V gene, CDR1 is SGHTS and CDR2 is YDEGEE. V dropped 1 base and J dropped 5 bases, with 12 bases sitting between them. The CDR3 loop reads CASSLLSGGETQYF. The CDR3 DNA is TGTGCCAGCAGCTTGTTGAGCGGAGGGGAGACCCAGTACTTC.

For this clone: The same CDR3 can be traced to other DNA sequences in this sample. The chain uses TRBV24-1 and TRBJ1-2; perhaps TRBD1 as D (6 bases). Germline assignment: CDR1 KGHDR and CDR2 SFDVKD. The V end lost 7 bases, the J end lost 4 bases, and 9 bases lay between the germline ends. The CDR3 has 12 amino acids. CDR3 sequence reads: CATSTGSYGYTF. CDR3 nucleotide sequence: TGTGCCACCAGCACAGGGTCCTATGGCTACACCTTC.

The chain has TRBV20-1 and TRBJ1-2, with D perhaps TRBD1 (5 bases). The CDR3 runs 11 residues. CDR1 and CDR2 from the germline V gene are DFQATT and SNEGSKA (reference sequence). As DNA, the CDR3 is TGCGTTGGGGGGGGTAACTATGGCTACACCTTC. This translates into CVGGGNYGYTF.

This chain connects TRBV5-6 to TRBJ2-3; 11 positions agree with TRBD2. Germline CDR1 and CDR2: SGHDT and YYEEEE. The CDR3 totals 18 residues. V lost 3 bases to trimming and J lost 2 bases; unmatched junction nucleotides: 11. This CDR3 is CASSSRPLAGGNTDTQYF. The CDR3 nucleotides read TGTGCCAGCAGCTCCAGACCCCTAGCGGGGGGAAACACAGATACGCAGTATTTT.

This clone has a single count. The chain links TRBV9 to TRBJ1-2, with D possibly TRBD1 on 5 matching bases. This CDR3 region has 13 residues. Germline V gene data show CDR1 as SGDLS and CDR2 as YYNGEE. Trimming cost V 4 bases and J 8 bases, with 15 bases left between them. CDR3 sequence: CASSPLGGMGYTF. The CDR3 DNA is TGTGCCAGCAGCCCCCTGGGGGGAATGGGCTACACCTTC.

The chain couples TRBV5-8 to TRBJ2-7, with 9 bases that match TRBD1. Germline values: CDR1 SGHTS, CDR2 YDEGEE. This CDR3 region has 15 residues. The V and J ends lost 0 bases and 3 bases, in that order; junction bases with no gene match: 4. The CDR3 DNA reads TGTGCCAGCAGCTTGGAGGGACAGGGAAACTACGAGCAGTACTTC. It yields the protein CASSLEGQGNYEQYF.

The rearrangement uses TRBV2 and TRBJ1-4, with a possible D match to TRBD1 (6 bases). There are 15 residues in the CDR3. Germline CDR1 reads SNHLY; CDR2 reads FYNNEI. V lost 6 bases to trimming and J lost 0 bases, with 11 bases between them. The CDR3 DNA is TGTGCCAGCAGGGGAAGGACAGCAACTAATGAAAAACTGTTTTTT. Its protein product is CASRGRTATNEKLFF.

V and J are TRBV10-2 and TRBJ2-7, with D possibly being TRBD2 (5 bases). V dropped 6 bases and J dropped 0 bases, with 12 bases sitting between them. Germline CDR1 reads WSHSY; CDR2 reads SAAADI. The CDR3 is 14 amino acids. This chain's CDR3 is CASRASGISYEQYF. The CDR3 DNA reads TGCGCCAGCAGGGCTTCCGGGATCTCCTACGAGCAGTACTTC.

V usage is TRBV6-5 and J usage is TRBJ1-1, with 7 bases aligning to TRBD1. CDR1 is MNHEY, CDR2 SVGAGI, per germline. The V segment lost 1 base and the J segment 4 bases; nucleotides outside the gene matches: 3. CDR3 length equals 14 residues. Here the CDR3 reads CASSYLSGGTEAFF. The DNA of the CDR3 is TGTGCCAGCAGTTACTTATCAGGGGGCACTGAAGCTTTCTTT.

This sequence joins TRBV3-1 (or the pseudogene TRBV3-2) and TRBJ1-1; D uncertain. Germline V gene sequence: CDR1 LGHDT, CDR2 YNNKEL (reference sequence). The CDR3 is 14 residues long. The germline V and J ends were trimmed by 4 bases and 1 base, with 10 bases remaining between them. The DNA for the CDR3 is TGTGCCAGCAGCCTCTTAGAGGGGAACACTGAAGCTTTCTTT. It is translated as CASSLLEGNTEAFF.

The chain recombines TRBV30 with TRBJ1-3; D is unresolved. Trimming removed 5 bases from V and 3 bases from J, with 14 bases in between. Germline V gene sequence: CDR1 GTSNPN, CDR2 SVGIG (reference sequence). CDR3 length: 14 residues. The CDR3 sequence is CAWGPGDLGNTIYF. As DNA, the CDR3 is TGTGCCTGGGGGCCTGGAGACCTTGGAAACACCATATATTTT.

The chain carries TRBV9 and TRBJ1-1; no definite D call. Looked up from germline, CDR1 is SGDLS and CDR2 is YYNGEE. The CDR3 consists of 13 residues. Trimming removed 2 bases from V and 6 bases from J, with 11 bases in between. CDR3 protein: CASSVDGRAEAFF. The CDR3 DNA reads TGTGCCAGCAGCGTCGATGGGAGGGCTGAAGCTTTCTTT.

This chain uses TRBV29-1 with TRBJ2-7; 9 bases are shared with TRBD1. V dropped 5 bases and J dropped 5; count of bases not matched to a gene: 7. Per germline, CDR1 SQVTM and CDR2 ANQGSEA. The CDR3 has 13 amino acids. CDR3 nucleotide sequence: TGCAGCGTTTTTTCGGGACAGGGCGACGAGCAGTACTTC. It yields the protein CSVFSGQGDEQYF.

In this sample, this clone turned up a few times. The chain combines TRBV30 with TRBJ2-3; D may be TRBD1 (5 bases). CDR3 length: 15 residues. CDR1 and CDR2 from the germline V gene are GTSNPN and SVGIG (reference sequence). Trimming removed 0 bases at V and 3 bases at J, with 13 bases between. CDR3 amino acids: CAWSVLGAGTDTQYF. CDR3 DNA: TGTGCCTGGAGTGTTTTAGGGGCTGGGACAGATACGCAGTATTTT.

V and J are TRBV6-1 and TRBJ2-7; TRBD2 might be the D (5 bases). Trimming pared 1 base from V and 0 bases from J, leaving 7 bases between. Germline V gene lookup returns CDR1 MNHNS and CDR2 SASEGT. CDR3 length equals 14 residues. Here the CDR3 reads CASSEGRPSYEQYF. The CDR3 bases are TGTGCCAGCAGTGAAGGGAGGCCCTCCTACGAGCAGTACTTC.

The rearrangement links TRBV18 to TRBJ1-2; the D gene is possibly TRBD1 (5 bases). Germline CDR1 KGHSH, CDR2 LQKENI. The CDR3 extends over 12 amino acids. Trimming shortened V by 2 bases and J by 8 bases, and 9 bases separated the two germline ends. The CDR3 DNA sequence: TGTGCCAGCTCACCAGGGCAGGGAGGCTACACCTTC. Translating gives CASSPGQGGYTF.

This clone has a single count. The chain recombines TRBV2 with TRBJ1-2, with TRBD1 identical over 9 bases. The CDR3 is made up of 14 amino acids. Trimming removed 6 bases from V and 4 bases from J; junction bases left unmatched: 6. The germline V gene encodes CDR1 SNHLY and CDR2 FYNNEI. The CDR3 DNA follows: TGTGCCAGCAGGGCTACAGGGGGCGTCTATGGCTACACCTTC. Translated, it gives CASRATGGVYGYTF.

V is TRBV7-9 and J is TRBJ2-2; 7 bases line up with TRBD1. J lost 4 bases, V lost 5 bases, and 7 bases had no gene match. The CDR3 contains 15 residues. Germline CDR1 SEHNR, CDR2 FQNEAQ (reference sequence). The CDR3 protein is CASSRDSLLTGELFF. In DNA form, the CDR3 reads TGTGCCAGCAGCCGGGACAGCCTACTCACCGGGGAGCTGTTTTTT.

This clone was seen only once. This rearrangement joins TRBV5-4 to TRBJ2-3; 9 positions agree with TRBD2. Trimming removed 4 bases from V and 6 bases from J; junction bases left unmatched: 9. The germline V gene encodes CDR1 SGHNT and CDR2 YYREEE (reference sequence). This CDR3 has 15 amino acids. CDR3 sequence reads: CASSLGTSPRDTQYF. DNA for the CDR3: TGTGCCAGCAGCCTCGGGACTAGCCCTCGGGATACGCAGTATTTT.